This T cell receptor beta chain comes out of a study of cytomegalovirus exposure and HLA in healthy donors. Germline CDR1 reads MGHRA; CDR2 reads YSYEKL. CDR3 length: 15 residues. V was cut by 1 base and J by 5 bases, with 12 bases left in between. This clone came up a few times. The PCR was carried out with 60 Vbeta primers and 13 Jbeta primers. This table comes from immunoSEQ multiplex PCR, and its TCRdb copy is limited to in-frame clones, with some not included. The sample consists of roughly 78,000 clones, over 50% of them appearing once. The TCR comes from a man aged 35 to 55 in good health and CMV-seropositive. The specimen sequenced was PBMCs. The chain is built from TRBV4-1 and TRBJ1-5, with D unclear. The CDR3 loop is CASSQAGIPHQPQHF. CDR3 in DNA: TGCGCCAGCAGCCAAGCGGGTATACCGCATCAGCCCCAGCATTTT.